Shown below are 4 T cell receptor beta chains from a single sample sequenced in a study of OX40 agonist ivuxolimab in advanced cancers. This table comes from immunoSEQ multiplex PCR, and its TCRdb copy is limited to in-frame clones, with some not included. The sample has 65,000 to 95,000 clones; around 92% are singletons. The sequenced sample was CD4+ or CD8+ T cells sorted from blood, obtained in a trial of the OX40 agonist ivuxolimab. These receptors were obtained from an adult with an advanced solid tumor such as melanoma, head and neck, liver or kidney cancer.

This clone appeared a single time. The V gene is TRBV18, the J gene TRBJ1-3; unclear D gene. Germline V gives CDR1 KGHSH, CDR2 LQKENI. The CDR3 is 12 amino acids. The germline V and J ends were trimmed by 0 bases and 3 bases, with 0 bases remaining between them. The chain's CDR3 is CASSPPGNTIYF. For the CDR3, the DNA is TGTGCCAGCTCACCACCTGGAAACACCATATATTTT.

This clone was seen only once. CDR3 sequence: CASSFSRTGSGYTF. In DNA, the CDR3 is TGCGCCAGCAGCTTTTCTCGGACAGGGAGTGGCTACACCTTC. The chain is built from TRBV5-1 and TRBJ1-2, with 8 bases aligning to TRBD1. Losses at the gene ends were 2 bases for V and 7 bases for J; bases not matched to a gene: 7. From germline, CDR1 is SGHRS and CDR2 YFSETQ. The CDR3 has 14 amino acids.

The gene calls are TRBV6-1 and TRBJ1-5; D ambiguous. The germline V gene encodes CDR1 MNHNS and CDR2 SASEGT. V lost 5 bases and J 2 bases, leaving 7 bases between the germline ends. The length of the CDR3 is 13 residues. In nucleotides, the CDR3 is TGTGCCAGCAGTCTCCCGGGCAATCAGCCCCAGCATTTT. Its translation: CASSLPGNQPQHF.

This clone came up a few times. The chain employs TRBV19 and TRBJ2-7; D is ambiguous. The germline CDR1 and CDR2 sequences are LNHDA and SQIVND (reference sequence). The length of the CDR3 is 11 residues. Trimming left V 9 bases short and J 9 bases short, with 15 bases between. The CDR3 loop reads CASTDEGAQYF. The CDR3 DNA follows: TGTGCCAGCACGGACGAAGGAGCGCAGTACTTC.